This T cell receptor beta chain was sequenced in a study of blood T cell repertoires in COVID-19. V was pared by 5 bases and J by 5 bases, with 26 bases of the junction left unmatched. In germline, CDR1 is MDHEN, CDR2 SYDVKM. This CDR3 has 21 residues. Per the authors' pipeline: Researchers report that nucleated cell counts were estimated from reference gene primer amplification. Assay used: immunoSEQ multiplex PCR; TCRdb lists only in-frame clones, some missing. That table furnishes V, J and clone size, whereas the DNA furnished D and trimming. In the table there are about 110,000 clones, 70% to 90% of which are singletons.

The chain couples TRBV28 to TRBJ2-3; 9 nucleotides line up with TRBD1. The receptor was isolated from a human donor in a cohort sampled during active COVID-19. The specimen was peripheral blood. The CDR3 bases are TGTGCCAGCAGTCACGCCCCTTTATTTACAGGGGGCGCGGACTACGGAGATACGCAGTATTTT. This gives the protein CASSHAPLFTGGADYGDTQYF.